The rows below give T cell receptor beta chains drawn from one sample of a study of shared clonotypes between healthy human individuals. Sequencing was performed with immunoSEQ multiplex PCR; in TCRdb, only in-frame clones are kept and a portion is missing. The profile shows over a million clones, 95% to 99% of them singletons. The sequenced sample was naive CD4+ T cells sorted from blood. These receptor sequences come from a man aged 30 to 45 in good health. The CDR3 runs from the conserved cysteine through the conserved F or W.

>TRBV18|17
CASSPPGSQVLTGELFF
>TRBV2|15
CASSEAGLRGDGYTF
>TRBV7-2|15
CASSRQQTPSAEQYF
>TRBV5-6|11
CASSKRQGQYF
>TRBV28|14
CASSLDRARETQYF
>TRBV29-1|16
CSVSQTGARRGETQYF
>TRBV27|14
CASSLYSSSYEQYF
>TRBV15|15
CATSGNRDFYNEQFF
>TRBV28|14
CASIRGTSSYEQYF
>TRBV2|15
CASSEAGQGATEAFF
>TRBV7-2|14
CASSGTGVYQPQHF
>TRBV7-2|14
CASSSASGSYEQYF
>TRBV28|14
CASSPPSQYNEQFF
>TRBV5-1|14
CASSLPGQYTEAFF